These T cell receptor beta chains were read from a single sample in a study of T cells in Graves' hyperthyroidism and ophthalmopathy. MiXCR was run by TCRdb on the multiplex PCR reads, yielding one entry per CDR3 protein. The data show around 300,000 distinct CDR3 sequences, with roughly 20% seen just once and approximately 37% held by the top ten. The sequencing sample was made of blood. The source of these receptors is a man aged 50-60 years with Graves' ophthalmopathy. Each CDR3 is given with its conserved first and last residue. Each record gives: J gene, D gene, V gene, clone size, CDR3 protein, CDR3 DNA. A D gene is named only where the DNA matches it firmly. Size values are once, few and many counts, or a class for expanded clones, and some rows have none.

TRBJ1-5	-	TRBV6-1	many	CASSSGGNQPQHF	TGTGCCAGCAGCTCTGGGGGGAATCAGCCCCAGCATTTT
TRBJ1-1	-	TRBV19	-	CASYGSTEAFF	TGTGCCAGTTATGGGTCCACTGAAGCTTTCTTT
TRBJ2-1	TRBD2	TRBV12-3/TRBV12-4	-	CASSLKAGGTVSCNEQFF	TGTGCCAGCAGTTTAAAGGCGGGAGGGACAGTCTCCTGCAATGAGCAGTTCTTC
TRBJ1-3	TRBD1	TRBV7-2	many	CASSSTGYGNTIYF	TGTGCCAGCAGCTCGACAGGGTACGGGAACACCATATATTTT
TRBJ2-1	TRBD2	TRBV5-5	many	CASSLGRGGYYNNEQFF	TGTGCCAGCAGCTTGGGTAGGGGAGGGTACTACAACAATGAGCAGTTCTTC
TRBJ2-1	-	TRBV6-1	many	CASSYTGNEQFF	TGTGCCAGCAGTTATACGGGAAATGAGCAGTTCTTC
TRBJ2-2	TRBD1	TRBV11-2	few	CAIQGARGTGELFF	TGTGCCATACAGGGGGCGCGGGGGACCGGGGAGCTGTTTTTT
TRBJ2-3	-	TRBV11-2	-	CASSLEWSTDTQYF	TGTGCCAGCAGCTTAGAGTGGAGCACAGATACGCAGTATTTT
TRBJ1-1	TRBD1	TRBV7-3	many	CASSLDRATEAFF	TGTGCCAGCAGCCTCGACAGGGCCACTGAAGCTTTCTTT
TRBJ2-6	-	TRBV20-1	-	CSASRGSGANVLTF	TGCAGTGCTTCGCGGGGCTCTGGGGCCAACGTCCTGACTTTC
TRBJ2-5	TRBD2	TRBV7-3	few	CASSSAGGMETQYF	TGTGCCAGCAGCTCAGCGGGAGGGATGGAGACCCAGTACTTC
TRBJ1-1	TRBD1	TRBV5-1	many	CASSRTGGASRTEAFF	TGCGCCAGCAGCCGGACAGGGGGCGCGTCGAGAACTGAAGCTTTCTTT
TRBJ1-5	-	TRBV28	many	CASSFQRQGIGQPQHF	TGTGCCAGCAGTTTCCAGAGGCAGGGGATTGGGCAGCCCCAGCATTTT
TRBJ2-3	-	TRBV30	-	CAWSVQGFTTDTQYF	TGTGCCTGGAGTGTACAGGGCTTTACCACAGATACGCAGTATTTT